Listed below are T cell receptor beta chains from one sample, sequenced in a study of blood T cell repertoires in COVID-19. Measured with immunoSEQ multiplex PCR; TCRdb has only the in-frame clones, and not every one. The sample shows just over 650,000 clones, 75% to 90% of them seen only once. The specimen sequenced was peripheral blood. Receptor source: a woman under 30 with acute or convalescent COVID-19. Each CDR3 is given with its conserved first and last residue. The D gene is left open where the match is weak. Clone size is stated in some rows and not others, as once, few, many or a class when expanded.

>.|TRBV19|few|17|TRBJ1-5
TGTGCCAGTAGTATAGTGCACCAGGCTTATGGCAATCAGCCCCAGCATTTT
CASSIVHQAYGNQPQHF
>.|TRBV6-5|once|13|TRBJ1-5
TGTGCCAGCAGTTCAAATAGGGGACAGCCCCAGCATTTT
CASSSNRGQPQHF
>TRBD2|TRBV11-3|.|14|TRBJ2-1
TGTGCCAGCAGATTTAGCGGGGCTTTCAATGAGCAGTTCTTC
CASRFSGAFNEQFF
>TRBD1|TRBV15|.|16|TRBJ1-5
TGTGCCACCAGCAGGACAGGGAAGACAGGCAATCAGCCCCAGCATTTT
CATSRTGKTGNQPQHF
>.|TRBV5-1|once|14|TRBJ2-7
TGCGCCAGCAGCTTTCAGGGGTTCTCCTACGAGCAGTACTTC
CASSFQGFSYEQYF
>TRBD1|TRBV7-9|.|14|TRBJ1-1
TGTGCCAGCAGCTTAGAGGGACAGGGGAATGAAGCTTTCTTT
CASSLEGQGNEAFF
>TRBD2|TRBV11-2|.|19|TRBJ2-7
TGTGCCAGCAGCTTAGTAGCGGGGTGGACCTGGGGAACCTCCTACGAGCAGTACTTC
CASSLVAGWTWGTSYEQYF
>TRBD1|TRBV7-9|.|16|TRBJ2-7
TGTGCCAGCAGCTTACCAGGGGGCGGTAGCTCCTACGAGCAGTACTTC
CASSLPGGGSSYEQYF
>.|TRBV27|.|12|TRBJ1-2
TGTGCCAGCAGCCCGGCCGGGTATGGCTACACCTTC
CASSPAGYGYTF
>.|TRBV30|.|12|TRBJ2-1
TGTGCCTGGAGTGTGGGCGGGTCGACGGAGTTCTTC
CAWSVGGSTEFF
>TRBD1|TRBV5-4|once|15|TRBJ2-7
TGTGCCAGCAGCCGGAAGACAGGGGGTCTTGACGAGCAGTACTTC
CASSRKTGGLDEQYF
>TRBD1|TRBV5-1|.|15|TRBJ2-1
TGCGCCAGCAGCACCGGGACAGGAATTTACAATGAGCAGTTCTTC
CASSTGTGIYNEQFF
>.|TRBV7-9|.|13|TRBJ1-2
TGTGCCAGCAGCTTAGCAGGGGGAAAGGGCTACACCTTC
CASSLAGGKGYTF
>TRBD1|TRBV6-5|.|15|TRBJ1-2
TGTGCCAGCAGTTATACAGGGGGCGTTGGCTATGGCTACACCTTC
CASSYTGGVGYGYTF
>.|TRBV21-1|.|16|TRBJ1-3
TGTGCCAGCAGCAAATGGATGGACAGGGATGGAAACACCATATATTTT
CASSKWMDRDGNTIYF
>.|TRBV7-9|.|11|TRBJ1-1
TGTGCCAGCAGCCAAAACACTGAAGCTTTCTTT
CASSQNTEAFF
>.|TRBV6-4|.|14|TRBJ1-3
TGTGCCAGCAGTGACTCGGCACAGGGAAACACCATATATTTT
CASSDSAQGNTIYF
>.|TRBV5-1|.|17|TRBJ2-1
TGCGCCAGCAGCTTGGTGGAGGTAGGGCAAGTAAAAAATGAGCAGTTCTTC
CASSLVEVGQVKNEQFF
>TRBD1|TRBV6-1|.|14|TRBJ1-6
TGTGCCAGCAGTGAGCCCGGACAGGGAACACCCCTCCACTTT
CASSEPGQGTPLHF
>TRBD1|TRBV27|.|14|TRBJ1-5
TGTGCCAGCAGCCCCCTCACAGGGGCTCAGCCCCAGCATTTT
CASSPLTGAQPQHF
>.|TRBV27|.|13|TRBJ1-2
TGTGCCAGCAGTTTTACAGGCGGTTATGGCTACACCTTC
CASSFTGGYGYTF
>.|TRBV6-5|.|12|TRBJ2-1
TGTGCCAGCAGGAGCTCCTACAATGAGCAGTTCTTC
CASRSSYNEQFF
>.|TRBV7-2|.|16|TRBJ1-4
TGTGCCAGCAGCGAATTGGAGGTAGCAACTAGTGAAAAACTGTTTTTT
CASSELEVATSEKLFF
>.|TRBV27|.|14|TRBJ1-1
TGTGCCAGCAGTTACGGGGGAGCGGACACTGAAGCTTTCTTT
CASSYGGADTEAFF
>TRBD2|TRBV7-3|.|15|TRBJ2-3
TGTGCCAGCAGCTATAGCGGGGGGCTTACAGATACGCAGTATTTT
CASSYSGGLTDTQYF
>TRBD1|TRBV3-1/TRBV3-2|once|15|TRBJ1-6
TGTGCCAGCAGACCAGGGGGGACCTATAATTCACCCCTCCACTTT
CASRPGGTYNSPLHF
>TRBD1|TRBV3-1/TRBV3-2|.|15|TRBJ1-1
TGTGCCAGCAGCCCAGGGGGCAGTCTGAAAGCTGAAGCTTTCTTT
CASSPGGSLKAEAFF
>.|TRBV11-3|.|12|TRBJ2-1
TGTGCCAGCAGCTTAGATAGAGGTGAGCAGTTCTTC
CASSLDRGEQFF
>TRBD2|TRBV11-2|.|16|TRBJ2-1
TGTGCCAGCAGCACCAGGACTAGCGGGCGGCACAATGAGCAGTTCTTC
CASSTRTSGRHNEQFF
>.|TRBV7-8|once|17|TRBJ1-3
TGTGCCAGCAGCTTAGAAGGCAGGGCCTCCTCTGGAAACACCATATATTTT
CASSLEGRASSGNTIYF
>.|TRBV30|.|13|TRBJ1-5
TGTGCCTGGAGTTCTGGCGGTGATCAGCCCCAGCATTTT
CAWSSGGDQPQHF
>.|TRBV3-1/TRBV3-2|.|15|TRBJ2-3
TGTGCCAGCAGCACCCCTCTAGCGTCGCGGGATACGCAGTATTTT
CASSTPLASRDTQYF
>TRBD1|TRBV7-9|.|14|TRBJ2-4
TGTGCCAGCAGCTCAAATCAGGGGGCGCACATTCAGTACTTC
CASSSNQGAHIQYF
>.|TRBV18|.|15|TRBJ2-2
TGTGCCAGCTCACTGCAACAGTCATCGACCGGGGAGCTGTTTTTT
CASSLQQSSTGELFF
>.|TRBV7-8|many|19|TRBJ1-2
TGTGCCAGCAGCTTAGCTTCTCACGTCCCGAGACTGGCTAACTATGGCTACACCTTC
CASSLASHVPRLANYGYTF
>TRBD2|TRBV7-9|once|17|TRBJ2-7
TGTGCCAGCAGCTTAACACGGACTAGCGGGAGCTCCTACGAGCAGTACTTC
CASSLTRTSGSSYEQYF
>.|TRBV27|few|19|TRBJ1-6
TGTGCCAGCAGTTTATACTGGGGGTTTGGGTGGGGGCTTAATTCACCCCTCCACTTT
CASSLYWGFGWGLNSPLHF
>TRBD1|TRBV24-1|.|19|TRBJ1-5
TGTGCCACCAGTCGCGGGCCAGGGGGCAGAGGGGATAGCAATCAGCCCCAGCATTTT
CATSRGPGGRGDSNQPQHF
>.|TRBV4-1|.|15|TRBJ1-2
TGCGCCAGCAGCCAAGTCGAGAGGGCCGACTATGGCTACACCTTC
CASSQVERADYGYTF
>.|TRBV7-2|.|15|TRBJ2-7
TGTGCCAGCTCCCTGGGCCCAGGCCCAACCTACGAGCAGTACTTC
CASSLGPGPTYEQYF
>.|TRBV4-2|.|16|TRBJ1-6
TGTGCCAGCAGCCAAGTCCTCGACAGAGATAATTCACCCCTCCACTTT
CASSQVLDRDNSPLHF
>TRBD1|TRBV11-2|.|17|TRBJ1-2
TGTGCCAGCAGCTCTCTCACCGGGACAGGGGAATATGGTGGCTACACCTTC
CASSSLTGTGEYGGYTF
>TRBD1|TRBV19|.|14|TRBJ1-5
TGTGCCAGTAGTGAAAGACAGGGAGATCAGCCCCAGCATTTT
CASSERQGDQPQHF
>.|TRBV10-3|.|13|TRBJ1-1
TGTGCCATCAGTGTATCAGCGGCTACTGAAGCTTTCTTT
CAISVSAATEAFF
>TRBD1|TRBV5-1|.|13|TRBJ1-2
TGCGCCAGCAGCATGGACAGGGGGGATGGCTACACCTTC
CASSMDRGDGYTF
>TRBD2|TRBV6-2/TRBV6-3|.|16|TRBJ2-3
TGTGCCAGCAGTTTGATAGCGGGGACACCCACCGATACGCAGTATTTT
CASSLIAGTPTDTQYF
>.|TRBV10-2|.|16|TRBJ2-7
TGCGCCAGCAGCTCCCTAGACAGGTACGCTTCCTACGAGCAGTACTTC
CASSSLDRYASYEQYF